These 18 T cell receptor beta chains originate from one sample sequenced in a study of blood T cell repertoires in COVID-19. Only in-frame clones appear in the TCRdb table, and some are missing; sequencing was by immunoSEQ multiplex PCR. The table records hundreds of thousands of clones, roughly 85% of them present only once. Input material: peripheral blood. These receptors originate from a woman in her 40s with active or convalescent COVID-19.

This chain links TRBV11-2 with TRBJ2-5, with D possibly TRBD2 on 7 matching bases. The CDR3 is made up of 18 amino acids. Per germline, CDR1 SGHAT and CDR2 FQNNGV. V gave up 3 bases and J gave up 1 base, with 21 bases separating them. The CDR3 coding sequence is TGTGCCAGCAGCTTCGTTTCTGTGGGAAGGGGGGGCCAAGAGACCCAGTACTTC. The encoded protein is CASSFVSVGRGGQETQYF.

The chain carries TRBV4-1 and TRBJ2-5, with TRBD1 matching over 9 bases. J lost 2 bases, V lost 4 bases, and 5 bases had no gene match. In germline, CDR1 is MGHRA, CDR2 YSYEKL. This CDR3 contains 15 residues. This chain's CDR3 is CASSRGQGQQETQYF. CDR3 nucleotide sequence: TGCGCCAGCAGCCGAGGACAGGGGCAACAAGAGACCCAGTACTTC.

The genes are TRBV28 and TRBJ2-7, with TRBD2 matching over 7 bases. J was trimmed by 2 bases and V by 3 bases; bases with no gene match: 7. Germline CDR1 and CDR2: MDHEN and SYDVKM. This CDR3 has 15 residues. In nucleotides, the CDR3 is TGTGCCAGCAGTTTTTTGCGGGAGCGAACCTACGAGCAGTACTTC. Translation gives CASSFLRERTYEQYF.

The V call is TRBV29-1, the J call TRBJ2-7; 9 bases are a match to TRBD1. This CDR3 contains 13 residues. Germline CDR1 reads SQVTM; CDR2 reads ANQGSEA. Trimming at V came to 4 bases and at J to 4 bases, leaving 5 bases not matched to a gene. The CDR3 sequence: CSVVGTGSYEQYF. The CDR3 DNA follows: TGCAGCGTTGTGGGGACAGGGAGTTACGAGCAGTACTTC.

This clone was picked up one time. This chain connects TRBV19 to TRBJ1-1; a weak D match, TRBD1 (6 bases). The CDR3 is 15 residues long. The ends were cut back, 7 bases at V and 1 base at J, with 16 bases in the middle. Per the germline V gene, CDR1 is LNHDA and CDR2 is SQIVND (reference sequence). DNA for the CDR3: TGTGCCAGTACTCGGCCAGGGGCTGAGAACACTGAAGCTTTCTTT. It yields the protein CASTRPGAENTEAFF.

This chain joins TRBV6-4 and TRBJ2-2; 7 bases agree with TRBD1. The V segment lost 3 bases and the J segment 5 bases; nucleotides outside the gene matches: 0. The CDR3 contains 13 residues. Germline CDR1 and CDR2: MRHNA and SNTAGT. In nucleotides, the CDR3 is TGTGCCAGCAGTGAGGACAGGACCGGGGAGCTGTTTTTT. Amino acid sequence: CASSEDRTGELFF.

This clone was recorded at least ten times. This chain joins TRBV4-3 and TRBJ2-2, with a tentative D call TRBD2 (5 bases). V was shortened by 0 bases and J by 3 bases, with 14 bases between the two germline ends. Germline lookup yields CDR1 LGHNA and CDR2 YSLEER. The CDR3 extends over 17 amino acids. The CDR3 nucleotides read TGCGCCAGCAGCCAAGATGAGGGTCTTGGGGACACCGGGGAGCTGTTTTTT. Amino acid sequence: CASSQDEGLGDTGELFF.

This sequence joins TRBV14 and TRBJ2-7; 13 bases map to TRBD2. The CDR3 extends over 16 amino acids. In germline, CDR1 is SGHDN, CDR2 FVKESK. Germline trimming cut 5 bases from V and 6 bases from J; bases unmatched to any gene: 10. The CDR3 DNA reads as TGTGCCAGCAGCTCGGGACTAGCGGGACTTTCAAGCGAGCAGTACTTC. Its translation is CASSSGLAGLSSEQYF.

The chain joins TRBV29-1 to TRBJ2-7, with a weak D call TRBD1 (5 bases). The CDR3 runs 15 residues. Germline values: CDR1 SQVTM, CDR2 ANQGSEA. With 0 bases removed from V and 4 bases from J, the gap between germline ends came to 16 bases. DNA for the CDR3: TGCAGCGTTGAAGACGACAGAAGGGGAACTTACGAGCAGTACTTC. Amino acids: CSVEDDRRGTYEQYF.

The chain combines TRBV30 with TRBJ2-7; D perhaps matches TRBD2 (6 bases). The germline V gene encodes CDR1 GTSNPN and CDR2 SVGIG (reference sequence). The length of the CDR3 is 11 residues. Trimming shortened V by 3 bases and J by 3 bases, and 6 bases separated the two germline ends. CDR3: CAWRGGYEQYF. CDR3 sequence (DNA): TGTGCCTGGAGGGGGGGCTACGAGCAGTACTTC.

V gene TRBV14 combines with J gene TRBJ2-3; D unclear. The CDR3 spans 13 residues. CDR1 SGHDN and CDR2 FVKESK come from the germline V gene. V was shortened by 3 bases and J by 3 bases, with 7 bases between the two germline ends. For the CDR3, the DNA is TGTGCCAGCAGCCACCTCGCGACAGATACGCAGTATTTT. This translates into CASSHLATDTQYF.

This chain links TRBV19 with TRBJ2-2; 8 bases are shared with TRBD1. J gave up 1 base and V 6 bases, and 13 bases lay outside the gene matches. Per the germline V gene, CDR1 is LNHDA and CDR2 is SQIVND (reference sequence). This CDR3 spans 18 amino acids. The CDR3 is CASRPIRGQELNTGELFF. The CDR3 DNA sequence: TGTGCCAGTAGGCCTATAAGGGGACAGGAGCTGAACACCGGGGAGCTGTTTTTT.

This chain uses TRBV24-1 with TRBJ1-1; D not resolved. Looked up from germline, CDR1 is KGHDR and CDR2 is SFDVKD. This CDR3 has 14 residues. V was clipped by 2 bases and J by 0 bases, with 6 bases between them. This CDR3 is CATSDSGLNTEAFF. DNA of the CDR3: TGTGCCACCAGTGATTCAGGTTTGAACACTGAAGCTTTCTTT.

The CDR3 is CASNPGLVGETQYF. The CDR3 DNA is TGTGCCAGTAACCCGGGACTAGTTGGGGAGACCCAGTACTTC. The chain combines TRBV19 with TRBJ2-5; 8 bases fit TRBD2. CDR3 length: 14 residues. CDR1 is LNHDA, CDR2 SQIVND, per germline (reference sequence). V dropped 7 bases and J dropped 5; count of bases not matched to a gene: 9.

The chain couples TRBV29-1 to TRBJ2-7; a weak D match, TRBD1 (5 bases). Trimming removed 7 bases at V and 0 bases at J, with 13 bases between. Germline V lookup: CDR1 SQVTM, CDR2 ANQGSEA. There are 13 residues in the CDR3. CDR3 coding DNA: TGCAGCGCCGCTCCAGGGCCCTCCTACGAGCAGTACTTC. Translation gives CSAAPGPSYEQYF.

The genes are TRBV18 and TRBJ1-2, with D maybe TRBD1 (5 bases). This CDR3 region has 14 residues. Germline assignment: CDR1 KGHSH and CDR2 LQKENI. V lost 3 bases and J 8 bases, leaving 16 bases between the germline ends. CDR3 nucleotide sequence: TGTGCCAGCTCACCCGCTGTGGGGGGTGGAGGCTACACCTTC. This encodes CASSPAVGGGGYTF.

The chain employs TRBV13 and TRBJ1-1; no clear D gene. V was cut by 4 bases and J by 1 base, with 16 bases left in between. Germline CDR1 is PRHDT and CDR2 is FYEKMQ (reference sequence). The CDR3 is 16 amino acids. Written as DNA, the CDR3 is TGTGCCAGCAGCTCCTCTTCATGGGCCCCGAACACTGAAGCTTTCTTT. Translating gives CASSSSSWAPNTEAFF.

CDR3 sequence (DNA): TGTGCCAGCAGCTTTAGTACAGGGGGCAATGAGCAGTTCTTC. It specifies CASSFSTGGNEQFF. The chain recombines TRBV7-2 with TRBJ2-1, with 8 positions matching TRBD1. This CDR3 is built from 14 residues. V trimming: 3 bases; J trimming: 6 bases; junction bases outside the gene matches: 4. Germline V gene lookup returns CDR1 SGHTA and CDR2 FQGNSA.